These 30 T cell receptor beta chains came from one sample sequenced in a study of cytomegalovirus exposure and HLA in healthy donors. Libraries were prepared by immunoSEQ multiplex PCR; TCRdb keeps only in-frame clonotypes and omits some of them. The table shows tens of thousands of clones, with nearly 98% occurring only once. The sequencing sample was made of PBMCs. Every receptor here comes from a woman younger than 35 in good health and CMV-seropositive.

V gene TRBV29-1 combines with J gene TRBJ2-3; D perhaps matches TRBD2 (5 bases). V was shortened by 7 bases and J by 0 bases, with 14 bases between the two germline ends. The CDR3 has 14 residues. Germline values: CDR1 SQVTM, CDR2 ANQGSEA. The CDR3 loop is CSGGRPPSTDTQYF. In DNA, the CDR3 is TGCAGCGGCGGGCGGCCGCCTAGCACAGATACGCAGTATTTT.

The chain couples TRBV6-5 to TRBJ1-2, with TRBD1 as a possible D gene (6 bases). V was shortened by 6 bases and J by 6 bases, with 20 bases between the two germline ends. The germline V gene encodes CDR1 MNHEY and CDR2 SVGAGI. The length of the CDR3 is 15 residues. The CDR3 loop is CASRSPTGPPNGYTF. The CDR3 DNA sequence: TGTGCCAGCAGGTCACCCACAGGGCCCCCAAATGGCTACACCTTC.

The chain has TRBV18 and TRBJ2-1; 8 bases match TRBD2. This CDR3 is 15 amino acids long. Trimming cost V 2 bases and J 6 bases; bases outside gene matches: 6. Germline CDR1 is KGHSH and CDR2 is LQKENI. The CDR3 reads CASSPLSGTSNEQFF. Here the CDR3 DNA reads TGTGCCAGCTCACCATTGTCTGGGACTAGCAATGAGCAGTTCTTC.

The chain uses TRBV28 and TRBJ2-7, with D tentatively TRBD1 (5 bases). Trimming cost V 6 bases and J 4 bases, with 19 bases left between them. The CDR3 loop spans 15 amino acids. Per germline, CDR1 MDHEN and CDR2 SYDVKM. CDR3: CASSRPSPTAYEQYF. The CDR3 DNA sequence: TGTGCCAGCAGCCGTCCGTCCCCGACAGCTTACGAGCAGTACTTC.

The genes are TRBV5-6 and TRBJ2-4; D may be TRBD2 (5 bases). Trimming removed 0 bases at V and 4 bases at J, with 8 bases between. This CDR3 contains 14 residues. CDR1 SGHDT and CDR2 YYEEEE come from the germline V gene. The CDR3 DNA reads TGTGCCAGCAGCTTGGTACCGGGAAAAAACATTCAGTACTTC. It is translated as CASSLVPGKNIQYF.

The V gene is TRBV19, the J gene TRBJ2-1; no reliable D call. V gave up 3 bases and J gave up 9 bases, with 15 bases separating them. Germline V gives CDR1 LNHDA, CDR2 SQIVND (reference sequence). The CDR3 covers 14 residues. The CDR3 region has the DNA TGTGCCAGTAGTATCTCCCCAAGTACGGGTGAGCAGTTCTTC. This encodes CASSISPSTGEQFF.

This clone was recorded once. The chain recombines TRBV5-1 with TRBJ2-2; D is perhaps TRBD2 (5 bases). Germline V gene lookup returns CDR1 SGHRS and CDR2 YFSETQ. The CDR3 has 16 residues. The V and J ends lost 0 bases and 5 bases respectively, with 14 bases between them. The CDR3 nucleotides read TGCGCCAGCAGCTTGGGAAGCGGAGAGTGGACCGGGGAGCTGTTTTTT. Amino acid sequence: CASSLGSGEWTGELFF.

CDR3 protein: CAWGRGPVVAKNIQYF. CDR3 nucleotides: TGTGCCTGGGGTAGGGGCCCTGTGGTAGCCAAAAACATTCAGTACTTC. This chain uses TRBV30 with TRBJ2-4; TRBD1 might be the D (5 bases). The CDR3 is 16 residues long. In germline, CDR1 is GTSNPN, CDR2 SVGIG (reference sequence). Trimming cost V 5 bases and J 0 bases, with 17 bases left between them. The full variable domain, with the rest looked up from reference TRBV30 and TRBJ2-4, is SQTIHQWPATLVQPVGSPLSLECTVEGTSNPNLYWYRQAAGRGLQLLFYSVGIGQISSEVPQNLSASRPQDRQFILSSKKLLLSDSGFYLCAWGRGPVVAKNIQYFGAGTRLSVL.

The J gene is TRBJ2-7, the V gene TRBV7-2; D uncertain. V lost 1 base, J lost 1 base, and 5 bases lay in between. The CDR3 has 13 amino acids. Germline-derived CDR1 and CDR2 are SGHTA and FQGNSA. CDR3 amino acids: CASSLDGSYEQYF. The CDR3 DNA follows: TGTGCCAGCAGCTTAGACGGTTCCTACGAGCAGTACTTC.

The V gene is TRBV6-5, the J gene TRBJ2-3; a possible D gene is TRBD2 (6 bases). Per germline, CDR1 MNHEY and CDR2 SVGAGI. The ends were cut back, 6 bases at V and 2 bases at J, with 15 bases in the middle. The CDR3 covers 15 residues. CDR3 sequence: CASRPGLAFTDTQYF. In DNA form, the CDR3 reads TGTGCCAGCAGGCCGGGACTTGCCTTCACAGATACGCAGTATTTT.

This chain joins TRBV15 and TRBJ2-1, with 12 bases aligning to TRBD1. V lost 5 bases to trimming and J lost 4 bases; unmatched junction nucleotides: 12. This CDR3 comprises 18 residues. Germline CDR1 is LNHNV and CDR2 is YYDKDF (reference sequence). CDR3 nucleotide sequence: TGTGCCACCAGCGGCCGGGACAGGGGGCTTAATCGGTACAATGAGCAGTTCTTC. Its translation is CATSGRDRGLNRYNEQFF.

V and J are TRBV6-1 and TRBJ2-7; a possible D gene is TRBD1 (6 bases). The CDR3 contains 13 residues. V dropped 7 bases and J dropped 2 bases, with 12 bases sitting between them. CDR1 MNHNS and CDR2 SASEGT come from the germline V gene. The CDR3 loop is CASTHRETYEQYF. CDR3 nucleotides: TGTGCCAGCACCCACAGGGAAACCTACGAGCAGTACTTC.

The chain recombines TRBV4-1 with TRBJ2-6, with no clear D. The ends were cut back, 1 base at V and 0 bases at J, with 7 bases in the middle. The CDR3 consists of 16 residues. CDR1 and CDR2 (germline): MGHRA, YSYEKL. CDR3 sequence: CASSQARNSGANVLTF. The CDR3 DNA follows: TGCGCCAGCAGCCAAGCTAGGAACTCTGGGGCCAACGTCCTGACTTTC.

This clone showed up just once. The chain joins TRBV10-2 to TRBJ1-1; maybe TRBD1 (5 bases). The V end was cut by 4 bases, the J end by 1 base, with 10 bases between. Looked up from germline, CDR1 is WSHSY and CDR2 is SAAADI. The CDR3 consists of 14 residues. The CDR3 region is CASSVNRPNTEAFF. The CDR3, as DNA: TGCGCCAGCAGTGTAAACAGGCCGAACACTGAAGCTTTCTTT.

The V gene is TRBV28, the J gene TRBJ2-4; TRBD1 aligns across 7 bases. V was pared by 5 bases and J by 4 bases, with 8 bases of the junction left unmatched. Germline CDR1 reads MDHEN; CDR2 reads SYDVKM. The CDR3 is 15 residues long. The CDR3, as DNA: TGTGCCAGCAGTAAGGGGAGACAGGGTAAAAACATTCAGTACTTC. This codes for CASSKGRQGKNIQYF.

The V gene is TRBV27, the J gene TRBJ2-1, with 7 bases fitting TRBD1. The V and J ends lost 3 bases and 7 bases, in that order; junction bases with no gene match: 6. CDR1 and CDR2 from the germline V gene are MNHEY and SMNVEV (reference sequence). The CDR3 length is 14 residues. The chain's CDR3 is CASSLNRGWNEQFF. The CDR3 DNA follows: TGTGCCAGCAGTTTGAACAGGGGTTGGAATGAGCAGTTCTTC.

V and J are TRBV4-1 and TRBJ1-2; 11 nucleotides align to TRBD1. J gave up 8 bases and V 4 bases, and 15 bases lay outside the gene matches. The CDR3 covers 17 residues. Germline V CDR1 and CDR2: MGHRA, YSYEKL. The CDR3 region is CASSLLPLDRGQWGYTF. Here the CDR3 DNA reads TGCGCCAGCAGCCTTTTACCCTTGGACAGGGGGCAATGGGGCTACACCTTC.

The chain joins TRBV29-1 to TRBJ2-7; D may be TRBD1 (6 bases). The length of the CDR3 is 13 residues. V lost 4 bases to trimming and J lost 2 bases, with 12 bases between them. Germline V gives CDR1 SQVTM, CDR2 ANQGSEA. The CDR3 nucleotides are TGCAGCGTTGGAGGGGGAGAGGCCTACGAGCAGTACTTC. This codes for CSVGGGEAYEQYF.

The table lists this clone with a count of one. The V call is TRBV2, the J call TRBJ2-3; a weak D match, TRBD1 (6 bases). Germline lookup yields CDR1 SNHLY and CDR2 FYNNEI. V lost 1 base and J lost 6, with 14 bases in between. This CDR3 comprises 15 residues. CDR3 region: CASSEETGFGDTQYF. The CDR3 DNA sequence: TGTGCCAGCAGTGAAGAAACAGGGTTTGGCGATACGCAGTATTTT.

The CDR3 sequence is CASKVAGGADTQYF. Written as DNA, the CDR3 is TGTGCCAGCAAGGTAGCGGGAGGGGCAGATACGCAGTATTTT. This chain connects TRBV28 to TRBJ2-3; 11 bases agree with TRBD2. The ends lost 7 bases at V and 4 bases at J; junction bases unmatched: 4. This CDR3 comprises 14 residues. Germline V CDR1 and CDR2: MDHEN, SYDVKM. The full variable domain, in which reference TRBV28 and TRBJ2-3 provide the parts outside the CDR3, is DVKVTQSSRYLVKRTGEKVFLECVQDMDHENMFWYRQDPGLGLRLIYFSYDVKMKEKGDIPEGYSVSREKKERFSLILESASTNQTSMYLCASKVAGGADTQYFGPGTRLTVL.

This sequence joins TRBV9 and TRBJ1-5; unclear D gene. The V end lost 0 bases, the J end lost 2 bases, and 9 bases lay between the germline ends. Looked up from germline, CDR1 is SGDLS and CDR2 is YYNGEE. The CDR3 contains 15 residues. For the CDR3, the DNA is TGTGCCAGCAGCGTAGAGGGAGACGGCAATCAGCCCCAGCATTTT. This sequence encodes CASSVEGDGNQPQHF.

The rearrangement joins TRBV11-2 to TRBJ2-5; TRBD1 matches 9 bases. This CDR3 is built from 15 residues. Germline V gene data show CDR1 as SGHAT and CDR2 as FQNNGV. J lost 5 bases, V lost 1 base, and 5 bases had no gene match. The CDR3 protein is CASSLGGQGGETQYF. For the CDR3, the DNA is TGTGCCAGCAGCTTAGGGGGACAGGGAGGGGAGACCCAGTACTTC.

The chain links TRBV4-1 to TRBJ2-3; D may be TRBD2 (5 bases). The CDR3 is made up of 14 amino acids. Deletions cut 1 base from V and 2 bases from J, with 7 bases between. CDR1 is MGHRA and CDR2 is YSYEKL in the germline V gene. The CDR3 DNA reads TGCGCCAGCAGCCAAGTTAGCGACACAGATACGCAGTATTTT. It specifies CASSQVSDTDTQYF.

The rearrangement links TRBV10-1 to TRBJ2-1, with a weak D call TRBD1 (6 bases). Germline values: CDR1 WNHNN, CDR2 SYGVQD (reference sequence). There are 15 residues in the CDR3. Trimming left V 3 bases short and J 10 bases short, with 19 bases between. In DNA form, the CDR3 reads TGCGCCAGCAGTGATCCCCAATTCACGGGACACGAGCAGTTCTTC. Translating gives CASSDPQFTGHEQFF.

The J gene is TRBJ1-1, the V gene TRBV29-1; a possible D gene is TRBD1 (5 bases). Looked up from germline, CDR1 is SQVTM and CDR2 is ANQGSEA. The ends were cut back, 2 bases at V and 1 base at J, with 8 bases in the middle. The length of the CDR3 is 13 residues. The CDR3 loop reads CSVERGGNTEAFF. The CDR3 nucleotides are TGCAGCGTTGAACGCGGGGGGAACACTGAAGCTTTCTTT.

The chain has TRBV2 and TRBJ2-7; 9 bases align to TRBD2. Per germline, CDR1 SNHLY and CDR2 FYNNEI. With V trimmed by 4 bases and J by 4 bases, 5 bases remained unmatched. The CDR3 runs 14 residues. This CDR3 is CASSGGLAVYEQYF. The CDR3 nucleotides read TGTGCCAGCAGTGGGGGACTAGCAGTTTACGAGCAGTACTTC. Full variable domain (rest looked up from reference TRBV2 and TRBJ2-7): EPEVTQTPSHQVTQMGQEVILRCVPISNHLYFYWYRQILGQKVEFLVSFYNNEISEKSEIFDDQFSVERPDGSNFTLKIRSTKLEDSAMYFCASSGGLAVYEQYFGPGTRLTVT.

V gene TRBV20-1 combines with J gene TRBJ2-5; 8 bases fit TRBD1. Germline-derived CDR1 and CDR2 are DFQATT and SNEGSKA (reference sequence). The ends lost 3 bases at V and 10 bases at J; junction bases unmatched: 4. The CDR3 length is 11 residues. The CDR3 here is CSASSTGGQYF. The CDR3 DNA is TGCAGTGCTAGCTCCACAGGGGGCCAGTACTTC.

The V and J genes are TRBV5-1 and TRBJ2-3, with TRBD1 identical over 8 bases. Germline loops: CDR1 SGHRS, CDR2 YFSETQ. CDR3 length equals 14 residues. Germline trimming cut 0 bases from V and 4 bases from J; bases unmatched to any gene: 1. CDR3 nucleotide sequence: TGCGCCAGCAGCTTGGAGACAGGGGCAGATACGCAGTATTTT. It encodes CASSLETGADTQYF. The full variable domain, in which reference TRBV5-1 and TRBJ2-3 provide the parts outside the CDR3, is KAGVTQTPRYLIKTRGQQVTLSCSPISGHRSVSWYQQTPGQGLQFLFEYFSETQRNKGNFPGRFSGRQFSNSRSEMNVSTLELGDSALYLCASSLETGADTQYFGPGTRLTVL.

V and J are TRBV27 and TRBJ2-2; D remains ambiguous. Trimming removed 3 bases from V and 1 base from J, with 6 bases in between. In germline, CDR1 is MNHEY, CDR2 SMNVEV (reference sequence). The CDR3 runs to 14 residues. The CDR3 is CASSFDRNTGELFF. In DNA, the CDR3 is TGTGCCAGCAGTTTTGATAGGAACACCGGGGAGCTGTTTTTT.

A note on this clone: One junction end disagrees with the germline gene, perhaps due to a read error. V is TRBV6-1 and J is TRBJ2-4; 14 bases match TRBD2. The CDR3 totals 14 residues. CDR1 is MNHNS, CDR2 SASEGT, per germline. This CDR3 reads CASSERLAGGLAHF. CDR3 sequence (DNA): TGTGCCAGCAGTGAACGACTAGCGGGAGGGTTAGCACACTTC.